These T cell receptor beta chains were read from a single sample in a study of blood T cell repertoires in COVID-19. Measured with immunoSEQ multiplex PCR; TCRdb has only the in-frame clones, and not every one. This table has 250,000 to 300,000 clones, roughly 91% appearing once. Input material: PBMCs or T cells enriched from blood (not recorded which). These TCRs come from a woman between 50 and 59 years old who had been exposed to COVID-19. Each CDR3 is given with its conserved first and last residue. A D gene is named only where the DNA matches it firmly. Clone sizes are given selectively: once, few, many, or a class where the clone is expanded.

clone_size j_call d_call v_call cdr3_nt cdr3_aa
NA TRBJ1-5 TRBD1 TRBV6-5 TGTGCCAGCAGCCAAAGACAGGGCCAGCCCCAGCATTTT CASSQRQGQPQHF
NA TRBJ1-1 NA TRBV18 TGTGCCAGCCTTCAGGGGAACACTGAAGCTTTCTTT CASLQGNTEAFF
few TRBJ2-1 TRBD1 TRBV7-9 TGTGCCAGCAGCCAAAGGGACAGCTACAATGAGCAGTTCTTC CASSQRDSYNEQFF
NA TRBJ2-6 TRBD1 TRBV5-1 TGCGCCAGCAGCCGATGGACAGGGGATCTCTCTGGGGCCAACGTCCTGACTTTC CASSRWTGDLSGANVLTF
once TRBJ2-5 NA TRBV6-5 TGTGCCAGCGTGGGCAGAAACCAAGAGACCCAGTACTTC CASVGRNQETQYF
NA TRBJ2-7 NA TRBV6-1 TGTGCCAGCAGTGAGAGCGGATCCTACGAGCAGTACTTC CASSESGSYEQYF
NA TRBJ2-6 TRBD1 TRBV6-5 TGTGCCAGCAGTAACAGGGGGGCTGGGGCCAACGTCCTGACTTTC CASSNRGAGANVLTF
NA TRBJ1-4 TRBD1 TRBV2 TGTGCCAGCAAAATCCGAGGGACAGGGATAGAAAAACTGTTTTTT CASKIRGTGIEKLFF
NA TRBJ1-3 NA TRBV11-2 TGTGCCAGCAGCCGTCCGGGGACAATGGGAAACACCATATATTTT CASSRPGTMGNTIYF
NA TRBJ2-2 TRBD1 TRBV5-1 TGCGCCAGCAGCTTGCATTCCAGGACAGGGACGGTCGGGGAGCTGTTTTTT CASSLHSRTGTVGELFF
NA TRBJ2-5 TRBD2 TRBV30 TGTGCCTGGAGCGGGGGGGCCGTAGAGACCCAGTACTTC CAWSGGAVETQYF